The clone carrying this TCR beta chain has a handful of counts. Antigen: not known. The data were taken from a study of beta chain features in type 1 diabetes. Study-wide results and caveats: The influence of HLA type on TCRB rearrangement stayed undetermined.

Germline-derived CDR1 and CDR2 are LNHNV and YYDKDF (reference sequence). CDR3 size: 17 residues. V lost 5 bases, J lost 5 bases, and 10 bases stayed unmatched. Sequencing targeted expressed TCRB transcripts, as all isolated RNA had been reverse transcribed. The data were produced by immunoSEQ multiplex PCR, yet TCRdb's version contains in-frame clones alone and is incomplete. The sample lists nearly 250,000 clones; roughly 14% were seen once. The chain links TRBV15 to TRBJ2-4, with 12 bases fitting TRBD1. The specimen was naive CD4+ T cells from blood. The source is a woman in her thirties or forties in good health. CDR3 bases: TGTGCCACCAGCGAGACCGGGACAGGGGGCCCCCAAAACATTCAGTACTTC. As protein: CATSETGTGGPQNIQYF.